The 17 T cell receptor beta chains presented below share a single source sample, sequenced in a study of immune heterogeneity within non-small cell lung tumors. For the TCR beta CDR3, multiplex PCR with 32 V and 13 J primers performed the amplification. TCRdb reprocessed the multiplex PCR reads via MiXCR and lists one record per CDR3 protein. The sample holds some 10,000 distinct CDR3 sequences, almost 30% seen once. Template material comprised bulk tumor genomic DNA at around 600 ng per sample. Taken during surgery, several biopsies per primary tumor were spaced as far apart as possible within the tumor mass. Patients with untreated, newly diagnosed non-small cell lung cancer underwent curative surgery. The sequencing sample was made of lung tumor tissue. The source is a woman in her sixties with non-small cell lung cancer.

This clonotype was observed at least ten times. The junction does not match germline at one end; this may be a read error. The rearrangement links TRBV27 to TRBJ2-3, with unresolved D. The CDR3 contains 17 residues. Germline CDR1 MNHEY, CDR2 SMNVEV (reference sequence). As DNA, the CDR3 is TGTGCCAGCAGTCTATCAGAACCCCGTCTCCTTGGGGATACGCAGTATTTT. It is translated as CASSLSEPRLLGDTQYF.

The rearrangement links TRBV25-1 to TRBJ1-5; 9 nucleotides agree with TRBD1. Trimming took 3 bases from V and 5 from J; bases not matched to a gene: 5. Germline values: CDR1 MGHDK, CDR2 SYGVNS. The CDR3 has 15 amino acids. The CDR3 region is CASSDTGTGHQPQHF. CDR3 nucleotide sequence: TGTGCCAGCAGTGATACCGGGACAGGGCATCAGCCCCAGCATTTT.

V is TRBV30 and J is TRBJ2-2, with TRBD2 identical over 10 bases. CDR3 length: 15 amino acids. CDR1 is GTSNPN, CDR2 SVGIG, per germline (reference sequence). Trimming at V came to 5 bases and at J to 8 bases, leaving 11 bases not matched to a gene. CDR3 coding DNA: TGTGCCTGGGATCGGACTAGCGGAGTTATGGGGGAGCTGTTTTTT. As protein: CAWDRTSGVMGELFF.

The rearrangement links TRBV28 to TRBJ1-2; no clear D gene. The V gene lost 6 bases and the J gene lost 5 bases, with 7 bases spanning the gap. CDR1 is MDHEN, CDR2 SYDVKM, per germline. The CDR3 runs 11 residues. The CDR3 nucleotides are TGTGCCAGCAGAGGATCGTATGGCTACACCTTC. Its protein product is CASRGSYGYTF.

This clonotype was seen a handful of times. The chain couples TRBV4-2 to TRBJ1-2, with TRBD1 identical over 9 bases. CDR1 and CDR2 from the germline V gene are LGHNA and YNFKEQ. V lost 4 bases to trimming and J lost 2 bases; unmatched junction nucleotides: 5. The CDR3 has 15 amino acids. CDR3 nucleotides: TGTGCCAGCAGCCGGGGACAGGGTGGGAACTATGGCTACACCTTC. Protein: CASSRGQGGNYGYTF.

Note on this clonotype: This could be a read error, since a much larger clone is one nucleotide away. The genes are TRBV19 and TRBJ1-3; the D is unclear. CDR1 LNHDA and CDR2 SQIVND come from the germline V gene (reference sequence). This CDR3 has 14 amino acids. This CDR3 reads CASSVGISGNTTYF. The CDR3 DNA sequence: TGTGCCAGTAGTGTGGGGATCTCTGGAAACACCACATATTTT. Combining the CDR3 with reference TRBV19 and TRBJ1-3 gives the whole variable domain DGGITQSPKYLFRKEGQNVTLSCEQNLNHDAMYWYRQDPGQGLRLIYYSQIVNDFQKGDIAEGYSVSREKKESFPLTVTSAQKNPTAFYLCASSVGISGNTTYFGEGSWLTVV.

A word on this clonotype: This may be a read error: a much more frequent sequence differs by one nucleotide. The V gene is TRBV11-2, the J gene TRBJ2-1, with 12 bases that match TRBD2. Germline assignment: CDR1 SGHAT and CDR2 FQNNGV. V dropped 5 bases and J dropped 5; count of bases not matched to a gene: 4. The CDR3 is made up of 15 amino acids. DNA for the CDR3: TGTGCCAGCAGCCTAGCGGGAGGGACCAACAATGAGCAGTTCTTC. Its translation is CASSLAGGTNNEQFF.

This clonotype was found many times. This sequence joins TRBV6-2 or TRBV6-3 and TRBJ2-7; either TRBD1 or TRBD2 may fit D (5 bases each). V was pared by 6 bases and J by 2 bases, with 11 bases between. Germline V lookup: CDR1 MNHEY, CDR2 SVGEGT. CDR3 length: 13 amino acids. The CDR3 DNA sequence: TGTGCCAGCAGCCCTTGGGGGACCTACGAGCAGTACTTC. Its translation: CASSPWGTYEQYF.

Many counts were recorded for this clonotype. The rearrangement uses TRBV19 and TRBJ2-5, with 7 bases matching TRBD1. CDR3 length: 15 residues. After removal of 5 bases from V and 1 base from J, the junction contained 7 bases not matched to a gene. CDR1 and CDR2 from the germline V gene are LNHDA and SQIVND (reference sequence). CDR3 residues: CASSRGQDLQETQYF. The CDR3 bases are TGTGCCAGTAGTCGAGGACAGGACCTCCAAGAGACCCAGTACTTC.

This clonotype is labeled medium-sized. The chain uses TRBV6-1 and TRBJ1-4; 9 bases are shared with TRBD1. V was clipped by 6 bases and J by 8 bases; unmatched bases: 7. In germline, CDR1 is MNHNS, CDR2 SASEGT. The CDR3 loop spans 14 amino acids. The CDR3 protein is CASRRQGGNEKLFF. The CDR3 region has the DNA TGTGCCAGCAGACGACAGGGGGGAAACGAAAAACTGTTTTTT.

In its sample, this clonotype ranks as medium-sized (0.01 to 0.1%). The J gene is TRBJ2-3, the V gene TRBV30, with a weak D call TRBD1 (5 bases). The CDR3 spans 14 residues. Germline V CDR1 and CDR2: GTSNPN, SVGIG (reference sequence). Trimming stripped 0 bases from V and 6 bases from J, with 13 bases between. The DNA for the CDR3 is TGTGCCTGGAGTGTAATGTCAGGGTCGGATACGCAGTATTTT. This translates into CAWSVMSGSDTQYF.

This clonotype qualifies as medium-sized. The genes are TRBV28 and TRBJ1-6; D is ambiguous. V gave up 4 bases and J gave up 10 bases, with 14 bases separating them. Germline-derived CDR1 and CDR2 are MDHEN and SYDVKM. This CDR3 comprises 14 residues. Written as DNA, the CDR3 is TGTGCCAGCAGTTCGTCCGGGGTTTTCTCACCCCTCCACTTT. This encodes CASSSSGVFSPLHF.

This clonotype came up a few times. This chain connects TRBV30 to TRBJ1-5; D ambiguous. V was trimmed by 5 bases and J by 3 bases, leaving 11 bases between them. The CDR3 totals 13 residues. From germline, CDR1 is GTSNPN and CDR2 SVGIG (reference sequence). CDR3 DNA: TGTGCCTGGGGGAGGCAGCTCAATCAGCCCCAGCATTTT. This sequence encodes CAWGRQLNQPQHF.

This clonotype is categorized as medium-sized. V is TRBV20-1 and J is TRBJ2-7, with TRBD2 matching 11 bases. This CDR3 is 13 amino acids long. Germline V gene lookup returns CDR1 DFQATT and CDR2 SNEGSKA (reference sequence). With V trimmed by 2 bases and J by 5 bases, 2 bases remained unmatched. DNA for the CDR3: TGCAGTGCTAGAACTAGCGGGAGTGACGAGCAGTACTTC. This sequence encodes CSARTSGSDEQYF.

Regarding this clonotype: This may come from a read error, since a much larger clone is one base off. The gene calls are TRBV20-1 and TRBJ2-7; 7 positions agree with TRBD1. Trimming at V came to 6 bases and at J to 4 bases, leaving 9 bases not matched to a gene. CDR3 length: 13 amino acids. The germline CDR1 and CDR2 sequences are DFQATT and SNEGSKA (reference sequence). CDR3 nucleotides: TGCAGTGCCAAAGACAGGGAGCTTTACGAGCAGTACTTC. Encoded protein: CSAKDRELYEQYF.

By frequency in the sample, this clonotype is medium-sized (0.01 to 0.1%). The rearrangement joins TRBV20-1 to TRBJ2-5; weak D call: TRBD1 (5 bases). Trimming removed 8 bases from V and 1 base from J, with 20 bases in between. The CDR3 loop spans 15 amino acids. Germline V lookup: CDR1 DFQATT, CDR2 SNEGSKA (reference sequence). The CDR3 region is CSLRGPGWTQETQYF. CDR3 bases: TGCAGTCTTAGGGGTCCCGGGTGGACCCAAGAGACCCAGTACTTC.

Relative to its sample, this clonotype is medium-sized. This sequence joins TRBV6-1 and TRBJ2-5, with TRBD1 matching over 9 bases. With V trimmed by 6 bases and J by 2 bases, 4 bases remained unmatched. The CDR3 extends over 14 amino acids. Germline CDR1 MNHNS, CDR2 SASEGT. CDR3 sequence (DNA): TGTGCCAGCAGACTTGACAGGGGGCAAGAGACCCAGTACTTC. Translating it yields CASRLDRGQETQYF.